This T cell receptor (beta chain) was identified in a study of T-cell reconstitution after alpha-beta-depleted transplantation in children. The CDR3 consists of 18 residues. CDR1 and CDR2 from the germline V gene are MGHRA and YSYEKL. The V end was cut by 1 base, the J end by 0 bases, with 16 bases between. Only a few counts were recorded for this clonotype. Unique molecular identifiers featured in how the TCRbeta library was prepared. TCRdb reprocessed the PCR reads via MiXCR and lists one record per CDR3 protein. The table includes some 340,000 distinct CDR3 sequences, 10% detected once. Sequenced material: PBMCs from the stem cell graft donor, taken from the stem cell graft. This TCR was recovered from a human donor who donated a stem cell graft to a child with acute lymphoblastic leukemia. The rearrangement joins TRBV4-1 to TRBJ2-4, with a possible D match to TRBD2 (5 bases). CDR3 DNA: TGCGCCAGCAGCCAAGGGCGTCAAGCGGAAATAGCCAAAAACATTCAGTACTTC. Its translation is CASSQGRQAEIAKNIQYF.